A single sample gave rise to the 8 T cell receptor beta chains below, sequenced in a study of T cells after somatic rescue of genetic block (dated by TCRdb to 2018 to 2020). The method behind the library was the immunoSEQ multiplex PCR assay. Here the immuneACCESS table is served through TCRdb, limited to in-frame sequences with V and J called. Missing clones are a known gap in these copies; in checked studies unresolved V genes cover under half, and the rest lacks a known reason. Counted in this sample were about 14,000 clones; over 60% of them appeared once. Jointly, the top ten make up around 30% of the sample. Sequenced: peripheral blood mononuclear cells (PBMCs). The receptors were gathered from a man aged 18 to 30.

The V call is TRBV11-2, the J call TRBJ2-5; D is unresolved. Per germline, CDR1 SGHAT and CDR2 FQNNGV. V was pared by 6 bases and J by 5 bases, with 10 bases between. CDR3 length: 12 residues. CDR3 protein: CASSHGRETQYF. Written as DNA, the CDR3 is TGTGCCAGCAGTCACGGTAGGGAGACCCAGTACTTC.

The rearrangement uses TRBV4-1 and TRBJ1-1, with no clear D. The CDR3 sequence is 17 residues long. The V gene's germline CDR1 is MGHRA and CDR2 YSYEKL. V lost 4 bases, J lost 0 bases, and 18 bases lay in between. CDR3 amino acids: CASSPRLIQNMNTEAFF. Here the CDR3 DNA reads TGCGCCAGCAGCCCTCGTCTAATACAGAACATGAACACTGAAGCTTTCTTT.

This rearrangement joins TRBV30 to TRBJ1-6; D perhaps matches TRBD1 (5 bases). The germline V gene has CDR1 GTSNPN and CDR2 SVGIG (reference sequence). There are 15 residues in the CDR3. Trimming cost V 0 bases and J 2 bases, with 8 bases left between them. The CDR3 here is CAWSVRGAYNSPLHF. The CDR3, as DNA: TGTGCCTGGAGTGTAAGGGGCGCCTATAATTCACCCCTCCACTTT.

This clone showed up just a few times. J is TRBJ1-6 and V is TRBV6-5, with unresolved D. This CDR3 contains 13 residues. The ends were cut back, 0 bases at V and 10 bases at J, with 7 bases in the middle. Germline-derived CDR1 and CDR2 are MNHEY and SVGAGI. In DNA, the CDR3 is TGTGCCAGCAGTTACTCGCTGGACTCACCCCTCCACTTT. As protein: CASSYSLDSPLHF.

V and J are TRBV6-1 and TRBJ1-6; D remains unclear. Germline CDR1 and CDR2: MNHNS and SASEGT. The CDR3 spans 14 residues. The CDR3 nucleotides are TGTGCGGGAGGTAATACCCGGGCCTCTTCACCCCTCCACTTT. Amino acids: CAGGNTRASSPLHF.

The chain couples TRBV6-5 to TRBJ2-3; either TRBD1 or TRBD2 may fit D (5 bases each). V gave up 2 bases and J gave up 0 bases, with 12 bases separating them. The germline CDR1 and CDR2 sequences are MNHEY and SVGAGI. The CDR3 spans 16 residues. The DNA for the CDR3 is TGTGCCAGCAGTTACGGGACCGGGGTGAGCACAGATACGCAGTATTTT. The encoded protein is CASSYGTGVSTDTQYF.

The chain recombines TRBV29-1 with TRBJ1-1; D gene uncertain. This CDR3 has 13 residues. The V end was cut by 4 bases, the J end by 0 bases, with 9 bases between. The germline gives CDR1 SQVTM, CDR2 ANQGSEA. CDR3 residues: CSVAERLNTEAFF. The DNA for the CDR3 is TGCAGCGTTGCCGAGAGGCTGAACACTGAAGCTTTCTTT.

This chain connects TRBV28 to TRBJ2-1; D is possibly TRBD2 (6 bases). CDR1 is MDHEN, CDR2 SYDVKM, per germline. V dropped 5 bases and J dropped 8 bases, with 10 bases sitting between them. The CDR3 runs 12 residues. The CDR3 protein is CASSRWDYEQFF. Written as DNA, the CDR3 is TGTGCCAGCAGTCGCTGGGACTATGAGCAGTTCTTC.